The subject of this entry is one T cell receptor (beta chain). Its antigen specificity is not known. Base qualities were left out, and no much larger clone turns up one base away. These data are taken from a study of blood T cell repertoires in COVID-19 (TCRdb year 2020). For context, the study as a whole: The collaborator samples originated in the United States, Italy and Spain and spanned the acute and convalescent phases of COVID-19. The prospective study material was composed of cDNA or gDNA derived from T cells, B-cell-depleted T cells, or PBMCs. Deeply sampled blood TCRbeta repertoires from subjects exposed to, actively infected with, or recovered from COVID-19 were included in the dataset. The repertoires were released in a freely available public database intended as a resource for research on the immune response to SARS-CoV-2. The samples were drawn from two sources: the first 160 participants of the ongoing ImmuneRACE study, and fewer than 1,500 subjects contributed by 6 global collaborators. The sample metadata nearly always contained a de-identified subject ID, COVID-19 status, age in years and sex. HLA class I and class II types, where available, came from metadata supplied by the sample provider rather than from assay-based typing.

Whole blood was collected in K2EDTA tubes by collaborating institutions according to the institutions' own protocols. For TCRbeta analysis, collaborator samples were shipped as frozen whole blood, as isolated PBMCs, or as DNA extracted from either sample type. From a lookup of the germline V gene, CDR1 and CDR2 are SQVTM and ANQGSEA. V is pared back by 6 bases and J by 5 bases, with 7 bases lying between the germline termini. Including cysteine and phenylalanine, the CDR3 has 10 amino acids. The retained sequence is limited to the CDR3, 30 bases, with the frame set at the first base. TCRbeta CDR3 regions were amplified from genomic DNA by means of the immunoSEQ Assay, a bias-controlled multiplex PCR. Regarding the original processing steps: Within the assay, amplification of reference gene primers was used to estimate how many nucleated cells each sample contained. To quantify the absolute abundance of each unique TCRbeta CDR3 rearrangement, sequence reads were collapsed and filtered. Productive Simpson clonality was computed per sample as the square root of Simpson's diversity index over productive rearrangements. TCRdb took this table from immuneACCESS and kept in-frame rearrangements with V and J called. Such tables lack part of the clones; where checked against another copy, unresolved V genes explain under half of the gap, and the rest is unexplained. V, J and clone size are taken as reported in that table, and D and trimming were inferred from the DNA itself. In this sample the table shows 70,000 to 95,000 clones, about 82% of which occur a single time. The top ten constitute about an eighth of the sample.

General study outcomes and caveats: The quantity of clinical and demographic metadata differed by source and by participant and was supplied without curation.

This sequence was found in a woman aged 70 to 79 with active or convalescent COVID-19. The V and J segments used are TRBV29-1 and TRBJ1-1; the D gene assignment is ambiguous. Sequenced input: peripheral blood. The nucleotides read TGCAGCGTCACTAAGACTGAAGCTTTCTTT. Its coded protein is CSVTKTEAFF.